This is a list of T cell receptor beta chains from one sample in a study of CD8 T cells in Susac syndrome. One entry per CDR3 protein results from TCRdb running MiXCR on the immunoSEQ multiplex PCR reads. Here the sample spans about 120,000 distinct CDR3 sequences, around 93% being singletons. Sequencing was carried out using CD8+ T cells from PBMCs. Every receptor here comes from a human donor in good health. Each CDR3 is given with its conserved first and last residue. The D gene is left open where the match is weak.

cdr3_length,v_call,d_call,j_call,cdr3_nt,cdr3_aa
12,TRBV30,NA,TRBJ2-1,TGTGCCTGGAGTCGCACGGACAATGAGCAGTTCTTC,CAWSRTDNEQFF
13,TRBV12-3/TRBV12-4,NA,TRBJ2-4,TGTGCCAGCGCCCAGGGGACGGTAGGCATTCAGTACTTC,CASAQGTVGIQYF
15,TRBV12-3/TRBV12-4,NA,TRBJ2-7,TGTGCCAGCAGTCCCCCAGGACGCCCCTCCTACGAGCAGTACTTC,CASSPPGRPSYEQYF
16,TRBV10-3,TRBD2,TRBJ2-7,TGTGCCATCAGACCCGATCAGCGGGGGGCTACCTACGAGCAGTACTTC,CAIRPDQRGATYEQYF
16,TRBV2,NA,TRBJ2-1,TGTGCCAGCACTACCACGGTGGGAGGCTCCTACAATGAGCAGTTCTTC,CASTTTVGGSYNEQFF
18,TRBV10-2,TRBD2,TRBJ2-1,TGCGCCAGCAGTGAGTCCCCCGGGACTAGCGGGACTTACAATGAGCAGTTCTTC,CASSESPGTSGTYNEQFF
19,TRBV18,NA,TRBJ2-5,TGTGCCAGCTCACCACGAACAGTGGGGGGCAGTCTTCACCAAGAGACCCAGTACTTC,CASSPRTVGGSLHQETQYF
13,TRBV6-5,TRBD1,TRBJ2-7,TGTGCCAGCAGTTACCTTCTGACAGGGGAGCAGTACTTC,CASSYLLTGEQYF
13,TRBV7-9,NA,TRBJ1-2,TGTGCCAGCAGCTCAGTCCAAATATCTGGCTACACCTTC,CASSSVQISGYTF
13,TRBV29-1,TRBD2,TRBJ2-3,TGCAGCGTTATAGCGGGAGACACAGATACGCAGTATTTT,CSVIAGDTDTQYF
13,TRBV7-9,NA,TRBJ1-1,TGTGCCAGCAGCTTAGCCAGGGATGGAGGAGCTTTCTTT,CASSLARDGGAFF
14,TRBV5-1,TRBD1,TRBJ2-7,TGCGCCAGCAGCGCCCGACAGGGGAACTACGAGCAGTACTTC,CASSARQGNYEQYF
16,TRBV2,TRBD2,TRBJ2-1,TGTGCCAGCAGTGAATCCATTGGGACTAGGGCCCATGAGCAGTTCTTC,CASSESIGTRAHEQFF
14,TRBV12-3/TRBV12-4,NA,TRBJ2-5,TGTGCCAGCAGTTTCACTAGCAACCAAGAGACCCAGTACTTC,CASSFTSNQETQYF
17,TRBV4-3,NA,TRBJ2-6,TGCGCCAGCAGCCAAGAGTCAGCGGGCTCTGGGGCCAACGTCCTGACTTTC,CASSQESAGSGANVLTF
16,TRBV5-4,TRBD2,TRBJ2-1,TGTGCCAGCAGCACTAAGACTAGCGGGGAGATGAATGAGCAGTTCTTC,CASSTKTSGEMNEQFF
16,TRBV19,TRBD1,TRBJ1-3,TGTGCCAGTAGTGTGACAGGGCCATCCTCTGGAAACACCATATATTTT,CASSVTGPSSGNTIYF
12,TRBV6-5,NA,TRBJ2-7,TGTGCCAGCAGTTCGGGCCCAGGCAAGCAGTACTTC,CASSSGPGKQYF
15,TRBV25-1,NA,TRBJ2-2,TGTGCCAGCAGAAAGGACGGCCCGAACACCGGGGAGCTGTTTTTT,CASRKDGPNTGELFF
15,TRBV25-1,NA,TRBJ2-7,TGTGCCAGCAGTGACTGGACAGCCCGGACCTACGAGCAGTACTTC,CASSDWTARTYEQYF